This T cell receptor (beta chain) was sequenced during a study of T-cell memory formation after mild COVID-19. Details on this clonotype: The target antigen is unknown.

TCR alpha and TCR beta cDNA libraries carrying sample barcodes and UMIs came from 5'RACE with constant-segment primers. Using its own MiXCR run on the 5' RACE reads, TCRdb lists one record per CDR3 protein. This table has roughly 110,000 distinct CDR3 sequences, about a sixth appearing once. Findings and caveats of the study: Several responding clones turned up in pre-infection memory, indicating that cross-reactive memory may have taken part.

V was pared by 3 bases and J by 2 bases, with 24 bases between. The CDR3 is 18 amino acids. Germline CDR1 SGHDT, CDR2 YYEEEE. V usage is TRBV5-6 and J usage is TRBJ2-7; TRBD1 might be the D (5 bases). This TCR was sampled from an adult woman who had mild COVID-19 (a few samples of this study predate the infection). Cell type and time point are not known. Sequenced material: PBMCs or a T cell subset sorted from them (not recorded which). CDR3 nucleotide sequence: TGTGCCAGCAGCTCCACAGGACGCCTTGGTGGCGGCCCCTACGAGCAGTACTTC. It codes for CASSSTGRLGGGPYEQYF. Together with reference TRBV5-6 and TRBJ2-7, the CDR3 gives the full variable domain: DAGVTQSPTHLIKTRGQQVTLRCSPKSGHDTVSWYQQALGQGPQFIFQYYEEEERQRGNFPDRFSGHQFPNYSSELNVNALLLGDSALYLCASSSTGRLGGGPYEQYFGPGTRLTVT.